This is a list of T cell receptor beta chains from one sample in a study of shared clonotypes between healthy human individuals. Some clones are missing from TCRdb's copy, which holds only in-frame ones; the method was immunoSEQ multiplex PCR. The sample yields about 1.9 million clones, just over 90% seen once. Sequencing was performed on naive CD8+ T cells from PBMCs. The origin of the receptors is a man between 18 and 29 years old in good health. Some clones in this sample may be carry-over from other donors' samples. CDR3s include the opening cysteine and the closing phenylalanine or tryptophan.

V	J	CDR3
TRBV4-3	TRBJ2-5	CASSQKPGLAVGETQYF
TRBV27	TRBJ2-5	CASGSRQTQYF
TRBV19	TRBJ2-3	CASSMDPFRSSDTQYF
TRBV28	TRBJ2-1	CASSPDWREDNEQFF
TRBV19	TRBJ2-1	CASSLWLQRDNEQFF
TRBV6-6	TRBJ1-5	CASSYGSNQPQHF
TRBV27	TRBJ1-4	CASSFVRGGEKLFF
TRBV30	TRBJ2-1	CAWSVTSGAYNEQFF
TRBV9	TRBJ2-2	CASSVWDSRELFF
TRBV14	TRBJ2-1	CASSLSGSSYNEQFF
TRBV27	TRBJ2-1	CASSLRGPRYEQFF
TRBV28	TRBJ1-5	CASSLATPREPQHF
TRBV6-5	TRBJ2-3	CASSRLAGETDTQYF
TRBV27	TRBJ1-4	CASSRGFGQGVRKLFF
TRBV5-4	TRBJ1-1	CASSLGGDKNTEAFF
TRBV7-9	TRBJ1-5	CASSLAANQPQHF
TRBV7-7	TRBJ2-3	CASSYRGGDTQYF
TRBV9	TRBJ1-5	CASSAGTGNQPQHF
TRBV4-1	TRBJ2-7	CASSQDRLYEQYF
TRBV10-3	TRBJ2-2	CAISEFVPTNTGELFF
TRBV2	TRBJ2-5	CASRRIGSQETQYF
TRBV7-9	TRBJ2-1	CASSLLDMGLALNNEQFF
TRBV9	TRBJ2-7	CASSVGSRTTYEQYF
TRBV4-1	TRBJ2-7	CASSQEEIQAGGSSYEQYF
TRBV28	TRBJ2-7	CASSFSQGSYEQYF
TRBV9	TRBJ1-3	CASSPGMGSGNTIYF
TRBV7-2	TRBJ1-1	CASSLGATLNTEAFF
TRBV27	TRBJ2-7	CASSLLGIDEQYF
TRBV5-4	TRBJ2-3	CASSGGLAKDTQYF
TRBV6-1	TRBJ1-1	CASSGGTAPTEAFF
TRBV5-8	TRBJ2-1	CASSLWVASSYNEQFF
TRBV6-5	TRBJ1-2	CASSYSETNYGYTF
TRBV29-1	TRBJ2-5	CSVDSALQETQYF
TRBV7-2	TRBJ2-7	CASRLGGAYEQYF
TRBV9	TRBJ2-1	CASSKEGQNYNEQFF
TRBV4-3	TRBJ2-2	CASSQDLAGSGELFF
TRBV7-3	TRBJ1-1	CASSWTLVDTEAFF
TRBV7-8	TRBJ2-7	CASSLAAGHYEQYF
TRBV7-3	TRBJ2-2	CASSLEGDTGELFF
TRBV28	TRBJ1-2	CASSFRRRMGGYTF
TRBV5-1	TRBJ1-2	CASSEVGNGYTF
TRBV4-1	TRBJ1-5	CASSHDLRGRGVSNQPQHF
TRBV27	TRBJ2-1	CASSSRVGITYNEQFF
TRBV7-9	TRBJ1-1	CASSLGAGNTEAFF